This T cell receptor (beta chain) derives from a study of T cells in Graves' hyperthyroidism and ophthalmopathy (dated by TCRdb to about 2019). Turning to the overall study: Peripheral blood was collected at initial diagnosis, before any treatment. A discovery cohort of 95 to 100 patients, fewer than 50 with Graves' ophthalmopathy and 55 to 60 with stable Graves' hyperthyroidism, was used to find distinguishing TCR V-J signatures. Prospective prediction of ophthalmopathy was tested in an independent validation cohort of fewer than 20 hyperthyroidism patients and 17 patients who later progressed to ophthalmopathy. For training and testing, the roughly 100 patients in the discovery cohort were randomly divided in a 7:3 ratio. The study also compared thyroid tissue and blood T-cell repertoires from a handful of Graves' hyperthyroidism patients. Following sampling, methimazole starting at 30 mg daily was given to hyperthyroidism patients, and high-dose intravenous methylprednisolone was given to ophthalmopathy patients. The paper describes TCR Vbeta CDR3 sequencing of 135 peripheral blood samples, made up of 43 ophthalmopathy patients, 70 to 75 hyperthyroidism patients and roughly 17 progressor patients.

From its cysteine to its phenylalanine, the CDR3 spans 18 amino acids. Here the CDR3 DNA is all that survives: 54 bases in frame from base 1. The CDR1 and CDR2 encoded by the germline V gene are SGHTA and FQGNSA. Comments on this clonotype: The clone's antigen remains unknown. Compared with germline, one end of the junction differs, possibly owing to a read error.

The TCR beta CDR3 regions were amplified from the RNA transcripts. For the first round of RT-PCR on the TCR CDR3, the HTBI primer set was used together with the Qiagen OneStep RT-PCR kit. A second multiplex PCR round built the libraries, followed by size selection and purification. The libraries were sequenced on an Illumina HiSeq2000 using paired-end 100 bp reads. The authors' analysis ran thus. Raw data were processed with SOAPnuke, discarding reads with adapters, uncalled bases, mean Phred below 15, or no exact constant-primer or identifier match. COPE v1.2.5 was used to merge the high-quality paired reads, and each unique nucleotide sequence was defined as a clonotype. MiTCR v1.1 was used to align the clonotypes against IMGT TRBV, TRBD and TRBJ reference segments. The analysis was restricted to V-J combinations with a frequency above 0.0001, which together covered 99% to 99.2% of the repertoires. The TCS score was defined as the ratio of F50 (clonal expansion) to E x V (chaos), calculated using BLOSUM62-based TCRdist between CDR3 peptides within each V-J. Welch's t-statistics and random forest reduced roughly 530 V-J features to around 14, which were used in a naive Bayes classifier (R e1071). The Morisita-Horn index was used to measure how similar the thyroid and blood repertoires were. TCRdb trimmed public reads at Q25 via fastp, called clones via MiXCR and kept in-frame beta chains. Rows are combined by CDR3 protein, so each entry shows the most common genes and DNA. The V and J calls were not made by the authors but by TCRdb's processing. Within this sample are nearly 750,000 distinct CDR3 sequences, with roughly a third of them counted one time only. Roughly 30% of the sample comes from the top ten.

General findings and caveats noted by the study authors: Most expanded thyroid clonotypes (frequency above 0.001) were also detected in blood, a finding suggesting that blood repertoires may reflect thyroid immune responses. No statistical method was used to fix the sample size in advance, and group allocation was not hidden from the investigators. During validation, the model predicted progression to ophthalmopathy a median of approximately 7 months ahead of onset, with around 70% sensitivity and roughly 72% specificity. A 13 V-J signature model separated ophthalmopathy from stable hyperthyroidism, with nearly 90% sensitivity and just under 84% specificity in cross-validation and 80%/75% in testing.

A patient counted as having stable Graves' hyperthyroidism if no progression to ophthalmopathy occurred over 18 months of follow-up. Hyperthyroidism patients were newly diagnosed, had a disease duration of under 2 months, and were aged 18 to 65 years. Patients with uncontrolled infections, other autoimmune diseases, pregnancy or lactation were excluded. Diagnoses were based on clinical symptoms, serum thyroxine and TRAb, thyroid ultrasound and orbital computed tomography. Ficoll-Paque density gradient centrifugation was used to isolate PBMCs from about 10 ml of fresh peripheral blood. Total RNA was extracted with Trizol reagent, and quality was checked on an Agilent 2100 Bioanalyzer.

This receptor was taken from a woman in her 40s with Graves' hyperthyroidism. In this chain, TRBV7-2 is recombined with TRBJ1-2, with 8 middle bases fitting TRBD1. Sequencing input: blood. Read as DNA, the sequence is TGCGCCAGCAGCCAACAAGTTTTTACAGGGGGAGGTAACTATGGCTACACCTTC. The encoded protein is CASSQQVFTGGGNYGYTF.